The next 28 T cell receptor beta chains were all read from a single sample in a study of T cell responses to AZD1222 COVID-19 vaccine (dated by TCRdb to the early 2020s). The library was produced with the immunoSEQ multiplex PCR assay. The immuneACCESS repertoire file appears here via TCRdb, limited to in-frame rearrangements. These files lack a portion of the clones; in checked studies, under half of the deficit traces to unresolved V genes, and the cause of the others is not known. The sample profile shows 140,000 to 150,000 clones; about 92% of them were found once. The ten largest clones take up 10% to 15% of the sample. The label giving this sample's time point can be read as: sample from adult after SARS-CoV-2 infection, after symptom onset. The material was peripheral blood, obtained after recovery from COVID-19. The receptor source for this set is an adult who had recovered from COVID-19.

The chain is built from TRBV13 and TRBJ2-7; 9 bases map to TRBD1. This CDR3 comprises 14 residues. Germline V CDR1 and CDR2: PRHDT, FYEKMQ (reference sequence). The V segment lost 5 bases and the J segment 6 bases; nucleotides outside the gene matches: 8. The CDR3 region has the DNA TGTGCCAGCAGCCCCCGGACAGGGGCAGGCGAGCAGTACTTC. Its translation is CASSPRTGAGEQYF.

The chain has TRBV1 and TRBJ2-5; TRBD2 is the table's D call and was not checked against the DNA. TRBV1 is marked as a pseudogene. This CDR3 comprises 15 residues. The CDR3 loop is CTSSHAPDYQETQYF. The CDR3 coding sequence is TGCACCAGCAGCCACGCACCTGACTACCAAGAGACCCAGTACTTC.

For the CDR3, the DNA is TGTGCCAGTAGTGCTCTAGCGGGAGCCTACGAGCAGTACTTC. Translated, it gives CASSALAGAYEQYF. The chain uses TRBV19 and TRBJ2-7, with TRBD2 matching over 10 bases. The CDR3 is 14 amino acids. Trimming cost V 5 bases and J 2 bases; bases outside gene matches: 3. Germline CDR1 is LNHDA and CDR2 is SQIVND (reference sequence).

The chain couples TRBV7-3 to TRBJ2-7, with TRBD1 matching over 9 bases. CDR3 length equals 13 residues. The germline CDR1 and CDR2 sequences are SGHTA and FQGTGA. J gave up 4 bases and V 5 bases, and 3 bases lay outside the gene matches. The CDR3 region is CASSMGQGYEQYF. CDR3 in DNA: TGTGCCAGCAGCATGGGACAGGGATACGAGCAGTACTTC.

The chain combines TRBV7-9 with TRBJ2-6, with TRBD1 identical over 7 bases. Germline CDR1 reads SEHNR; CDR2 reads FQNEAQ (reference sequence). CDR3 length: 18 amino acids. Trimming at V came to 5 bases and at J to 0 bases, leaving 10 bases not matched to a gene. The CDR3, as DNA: TGTGCCAGCAGCGGTTGGGACAGAGTCTACTCTGGGGCCAACGTCCTGACTTTC. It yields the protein CASSGWDRVYSGANVLTF.

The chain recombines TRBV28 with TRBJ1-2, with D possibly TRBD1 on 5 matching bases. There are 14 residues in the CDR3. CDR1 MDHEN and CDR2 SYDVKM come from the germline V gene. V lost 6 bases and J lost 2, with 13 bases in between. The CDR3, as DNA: TGTGCCAGCAGGGCGATGGGGGGGAACTATGGCTACACCTTC. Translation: CASRAMGGNYGYTF.

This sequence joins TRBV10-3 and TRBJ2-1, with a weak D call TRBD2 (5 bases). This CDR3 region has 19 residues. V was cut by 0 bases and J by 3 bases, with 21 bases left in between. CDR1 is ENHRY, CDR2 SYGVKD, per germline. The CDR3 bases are TGTGCCATCAGTGAGTCGATAAGCGGCCGAGGGCTGGGCTACAATGAGCAGTTCTTC. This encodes CAISESISGRGLGYNEQFF.

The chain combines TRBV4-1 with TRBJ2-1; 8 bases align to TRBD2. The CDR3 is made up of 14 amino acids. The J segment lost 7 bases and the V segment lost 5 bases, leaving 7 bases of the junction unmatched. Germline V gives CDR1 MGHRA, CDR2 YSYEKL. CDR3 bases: TGCGCCAGCAGCGGCACTAGCGGATGGAATGAGCAGTTCTTC. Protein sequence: CASSGTSGWNEQFF.

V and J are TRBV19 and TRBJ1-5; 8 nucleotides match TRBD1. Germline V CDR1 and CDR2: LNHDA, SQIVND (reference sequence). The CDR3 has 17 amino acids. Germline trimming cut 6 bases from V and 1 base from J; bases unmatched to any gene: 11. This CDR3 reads CASSHTRTGGSNQPQHF. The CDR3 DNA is TGTGCCAGTAGCCACACACGAACAGGGGGAAGCAATCAGCCCCAGCATTTT.

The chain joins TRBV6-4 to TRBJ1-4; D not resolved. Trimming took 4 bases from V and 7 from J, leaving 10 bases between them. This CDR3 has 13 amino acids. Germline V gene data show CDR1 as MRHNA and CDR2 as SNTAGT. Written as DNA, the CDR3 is TGTGCCAGCAGTGCGGACTTGGGTGAAAAACTGTTTTTT. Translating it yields CASSADLGEKLFF.

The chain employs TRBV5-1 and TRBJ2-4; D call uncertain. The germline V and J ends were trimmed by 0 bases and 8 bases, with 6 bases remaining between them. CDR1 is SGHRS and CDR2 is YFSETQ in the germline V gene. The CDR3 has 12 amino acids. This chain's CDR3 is CASSLDLDIQYF. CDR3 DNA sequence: TGCGCCAGCAGCTTGGATTTGGACATTCAGTACTTC.

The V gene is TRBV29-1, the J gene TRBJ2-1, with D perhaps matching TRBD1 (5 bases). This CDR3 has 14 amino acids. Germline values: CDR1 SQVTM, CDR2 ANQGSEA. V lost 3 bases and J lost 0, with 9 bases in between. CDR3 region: CSVEGQNSYNEQFF. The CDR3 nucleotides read TGCAGCGTTGAGGGGCAGAACTCCTACAATGAGCAGTTCTTC.

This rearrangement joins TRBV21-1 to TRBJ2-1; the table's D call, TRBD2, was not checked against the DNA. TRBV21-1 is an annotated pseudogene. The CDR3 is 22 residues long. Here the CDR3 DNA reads TGTGCCAGCAGCAAAGAAAAAGAAAAGGGGCCAACTAGCGGGAGCGCCTACAATGAGCAGTTCTTC. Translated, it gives CASSKEKEKGPTSGSAYNEQFF.

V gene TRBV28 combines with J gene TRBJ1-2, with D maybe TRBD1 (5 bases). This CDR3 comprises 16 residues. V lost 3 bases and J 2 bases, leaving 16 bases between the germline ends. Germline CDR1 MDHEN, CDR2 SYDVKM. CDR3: CASSLHPQGGNYGYTF. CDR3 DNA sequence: TGTGCCAGCAGTTTGCATCCCCAGGGAGGGAACTATGGCTACACCTTC.

CDR3 sequence: CASSYERERRSPLHF. CDR3 bases: TGTGCCAGCAGTTACGAGAGAGAGCGGAGATCACCCCTCCACTTT. This chain connects TRBV6-5 to TRBJ1-6; D not resolved. Germline assignment: CDR1 MNHEY and CDR2 SVGAGI. Trimming took 2 bases from V and 10 from J, leaving 15 bases between them. The CDR3 is 15 amino acids.

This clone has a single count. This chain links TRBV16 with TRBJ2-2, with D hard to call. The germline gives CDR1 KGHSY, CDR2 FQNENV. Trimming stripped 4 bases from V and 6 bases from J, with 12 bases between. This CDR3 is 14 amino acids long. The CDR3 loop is CASSPLIGPGELFF. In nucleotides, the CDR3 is TGTGCCAGCAGCCCCTTAATAGGGCCCGGGGAGCTGTTTTTT.

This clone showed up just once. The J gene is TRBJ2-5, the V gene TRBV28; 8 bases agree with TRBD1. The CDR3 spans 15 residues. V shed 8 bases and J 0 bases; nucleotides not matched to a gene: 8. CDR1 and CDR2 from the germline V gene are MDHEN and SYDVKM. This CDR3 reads CASLADRGHQETQYF. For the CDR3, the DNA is TGTGCCAGCTTGGCAGACAGGGGACACCAAGAGACCCAGTACTTC.

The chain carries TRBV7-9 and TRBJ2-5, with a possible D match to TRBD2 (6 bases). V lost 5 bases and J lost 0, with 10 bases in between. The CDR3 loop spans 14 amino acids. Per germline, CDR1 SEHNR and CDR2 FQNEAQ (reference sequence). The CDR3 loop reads CASSPTRDQETQYF. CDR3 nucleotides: TGTGCCAGCAGCCCGACTAGGGACCAAGAGACCCAGTACTTC.

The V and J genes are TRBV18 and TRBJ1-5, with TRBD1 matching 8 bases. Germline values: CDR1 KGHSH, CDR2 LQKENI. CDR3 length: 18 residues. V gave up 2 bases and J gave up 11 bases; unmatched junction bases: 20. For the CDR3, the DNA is TGTGCCAGCTCACCAAGCGCGTTGACAGGGGACGTGGGTAGGGCCCAGCATTTT. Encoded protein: CASSPSALTGDVGRAQHF.

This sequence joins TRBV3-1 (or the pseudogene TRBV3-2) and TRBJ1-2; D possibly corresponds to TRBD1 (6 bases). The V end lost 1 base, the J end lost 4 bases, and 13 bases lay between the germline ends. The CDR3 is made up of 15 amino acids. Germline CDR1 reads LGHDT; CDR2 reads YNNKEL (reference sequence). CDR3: CASSQGNRAAYGYTF. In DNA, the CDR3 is TGTGCCAGCAGCCAAGGAAACAGGGCGGCCTATGGCTACACCTTC.

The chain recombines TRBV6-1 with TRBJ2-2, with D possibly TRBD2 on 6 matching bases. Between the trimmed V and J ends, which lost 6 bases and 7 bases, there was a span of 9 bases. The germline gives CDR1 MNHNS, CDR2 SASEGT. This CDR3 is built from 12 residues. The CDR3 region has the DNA TGTGCCAGCAGCTTGGGAGGCGGGGAGCTGTTTTTT. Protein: CASSLGGGELFF.

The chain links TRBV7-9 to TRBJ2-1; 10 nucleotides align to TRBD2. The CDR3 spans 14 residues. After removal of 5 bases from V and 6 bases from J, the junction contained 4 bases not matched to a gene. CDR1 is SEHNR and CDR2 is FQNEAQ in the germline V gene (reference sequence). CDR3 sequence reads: CASSMGLASNEQFF. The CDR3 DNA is TGTGCCAGCAGCATGGGACTAGCGAGCAATGAGCAGTTCTTC.

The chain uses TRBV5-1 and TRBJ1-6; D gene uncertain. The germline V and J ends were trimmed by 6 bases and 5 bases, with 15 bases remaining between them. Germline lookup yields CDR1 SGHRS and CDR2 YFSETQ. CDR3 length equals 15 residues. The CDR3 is CASTSGTADNSPLHF. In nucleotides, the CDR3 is TGCGCCAGCACTAGCGGCACAGCGGATAATTCACCCCTCCACTTT.

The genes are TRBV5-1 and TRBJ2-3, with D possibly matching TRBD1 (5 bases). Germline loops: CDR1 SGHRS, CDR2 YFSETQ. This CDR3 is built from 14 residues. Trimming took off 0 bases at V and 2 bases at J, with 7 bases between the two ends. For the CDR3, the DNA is TGCGCCAGCAGCTTGGGACAGAACACAGATACGCAGTATTTT. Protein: CASSLGQNTDTQYF.

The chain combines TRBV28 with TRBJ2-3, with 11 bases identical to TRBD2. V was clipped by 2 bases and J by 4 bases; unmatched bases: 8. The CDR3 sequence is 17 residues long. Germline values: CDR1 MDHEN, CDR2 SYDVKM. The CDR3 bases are TGTGCCAGCAGTTTAATCGCCTTAGCGGGAGGGCCAGATACGCAGTATTTT. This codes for CASSLIALAGGPDTQYF.

The CDR3 loop is CASSLGREELTGELFF. In DNA, the CDR3 is TGTGCCAGCAGCCTGGGCCGGGAGGAGCTCACCGGGGAGCTGTTTTTT. The chain couples TRBV7-8 to TRBJ2-2; TRBD2 aligns across 7 bases. V trimming: 5 bases; J trimming: 4 bases; junction bases outside the gene matches: 10. Germline V CDR1 and CDR2: SGHVS, FQNEAQ. The length of the CDR3 is 16 residues.

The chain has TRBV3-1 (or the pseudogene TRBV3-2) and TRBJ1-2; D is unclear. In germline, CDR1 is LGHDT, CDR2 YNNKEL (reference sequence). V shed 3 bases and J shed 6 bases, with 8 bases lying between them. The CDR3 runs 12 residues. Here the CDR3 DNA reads TGTGCCAGCAGCCAGGGGTTGGATGGCTACACCTTC. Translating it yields CASSQGLDGYTF.

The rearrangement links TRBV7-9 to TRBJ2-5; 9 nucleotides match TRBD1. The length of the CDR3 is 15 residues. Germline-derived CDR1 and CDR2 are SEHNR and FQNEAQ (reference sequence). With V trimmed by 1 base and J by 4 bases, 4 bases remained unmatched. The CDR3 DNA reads TGTGCCAGCAGCTTAGTTACAGGGGGCCGAGAGACCCAGTACTTC. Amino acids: CASSLVTGGRETQYF.